This entry lists 21 T cell receptor beta chains sequenced from one sample in a study of blood T cell repertoires in COVID-19. Repertoires were generated with immunoSEQ multiplex PCR, while TCRdb's copy carries only in-frame clones and drops some. The sample includes tens of thousands of clones, roughly 83% seen only once; the top ten take 11%. The specimen was peripheral blood. The origin of the receptors is a human donor in a cohort sampled during active COVID-19.

The chain combines TRBV5-1 with TRBJ2-7, with 7 positions matching TRBD2. CDR1 and CDR2 from the germline V gene are SGHRS and YFSETQ. With V trimmed by 4 bases and J by 2 bases, 9 bases remained unmatched. CDR3 length: 15 amino acids. CDR3 protein: CASSASGTTAYEQYF. The CDR3 DNA reads as TGCGCCAGCAGCGCCTCCGGGACTACGGCCTACGAGCAGTACTTC.

Only a few counts were recorded for this clone. V and J are TRBV5-1 and TRBJ2-7, with a possible D match to TRBD1 (6 bases). The CDR3 has 16 amino acids. Trimming removed 2 bases at V and 4 bases at J, with 19 bases between. CDR1 and CDR2 from the germline V gene are SGHRS and YFSETQ. The CDR3 protein is CASSLQPDRGIYEQYF. As DNA, the CDR3 is TGCGCCAGCAGCTTACAGCCCGATAGGGGGATATACGAGCAGTACTTC. The entire variable domain, with the rest obtained from reference TRBV5-1 and TRBJ2-7, is as follows: KAGVTQTPRYLIKTRGQQVTLSCSPISGHRSVSWYQQTPGQGLQFLFEYFSETQRNKGNFPGRFSGRQFSNSRSEMNVSTLELGDSALYLCASSLQPDRGIYEQYFGPGTRLTVT.

V and J are TRBV5-1 and TRBJ2-2; a weak D match, TRBD1 (6 bases). Germline loops: CDR1 SGHRS, CDR2 YFSETQ. The CDR3 is made up of 15 amino acids. Trimming shortened V by 4 bases and J by 6 bases, and 16 bases separated the two germline ends. CDR3 in amino acids: CASSQGPSLSGELFF. The CDR3 DNA is TGCGCCAGCAGCCAGGGGCCTAGCCTGTCCGGGGAGCTGTTTTTT.

V and J are TRBV30 and TRBJ1-6; maybe TRBD1 (5 bases). V lost 0 bases, J lost 6 bases, and 9 bases lay in between. CDR3 length: 14 amino acids. Germline V gives CDR1 GTSNPN, CDR2 SVGIG (reference sequence). In nucleotides, the CDR3 is TGTGCCTGGAGTGTAGGACAAGTTAATTCACCCCTCCACTTT. Its protein is CAWSVGQVNSPLHF.

The chain couples TRBV11-2 to TRBJ2-7; maybe TRBD1 (6 bases). The V end was cut by 0 bases, the J end by 6 bases, with 12 bases between. In germline, CDR1 is SGHAT, CDR2 FQNNGV. This CDR3 has 14 amino acids. This chain's CDR3 is CASSLDLDSSEQYF. The CDR3 DNA is TGTGCCAGCAGCTTAGATCTGGACAGTTCCGAGCAGTACTTC.

This chain uses TRBV7-6 with TRBJ2-7; 9 nucleotides match TRBD2. Germline-derived CDR1 and CDR2 are SGHVS and FNYEAQ. Trimming removed 5 bases from V and 2 bases from J; junction bases left unmatched: 7. This CDR3 has 15 amino acids. As DNA, the CDR3 is TGTGCCAGCAGCCCCAGCGGGGGGAGGACCTACGAGCAGTACTTC. Translating gives CASSPSGGRTYEQYF.

The sample holds a few counts of this clone. The chain is built from TRBV9 and TRBJ1-3; 8 bases match TRBD1. Germline CDR1 reads SGDLS; CDR2 reads YYNGEE. After removal of 4 bases from V and 0 bases from J, the junction contained 6 bases not matched to a gene. The CDR3 is made up of 16 amino acids. CDR3 sequence: CASSRPGQGSGNTIYF. CDR3 nucleotides: TGTGCCAGCAGCCGACCCGGACAGGGCTCTGGAAACACCATATATTTT.

The V gene is TRBV7-9, the J gene TRBJ2-1; a possible D gene is TRBD2 (7 bases). V lost 5 bases and J lost 6, with 17 bases in between. In germline, CDR1 is SEHNR, CDR2 FQNEAQ (reference sequence). This CDR3 is built from 15 residues. The chain's CDR3 is CASSRRGALGNEQFF. The CDR3 bases are TGTGCCAGCAGCCGCCGGGGGGCTCTTGGCAATGAGCAGTTCTTC.

The chain carries TRBV7-9 and TRBJ2-7, with 10 nucleotides matching TRBD2. Germline V CDR1 and CDR2: SEHNR, FQNEAQ (reference sequence). The CDR3 consists of 15 residues. V shed 1 base and J 3 bases; nucleotides not matched to a gene: 3. The CDR3 region has the DNA TGTGCCAGCAGCTTAGACAGCGGGGGGGGCTACGAGCAGTACTTC. This gives the protein CASSLDSGGGYEQYF.

This rearrangement joins TRBV7-8 to TRBJ1-2; 9 nucleotides line up with TRBD1. The CDR3 runs to 17 residues. Germline assignment: CDR1 SGHVS and CDR2 FQNEAQ. V was pared by 5 bases and J by 7 bases, with 17 bases of the junction left unmatched. The CDR3 region is CASSGPNIDTGGRGYTF. The CDR3 DNA is TGTGCCAGCAGCGGACCAAATATCGACACAGGGGGCCGTGGCTACACCTTC.

This clone was seen a handful of times. The chain carries TRBV5-6 and TRBJ2-2; 9 nucleotides agree with TRBD1. Looked up from germline, CDR1 is SGHDT and CDR2 is YYEEEE. The V gene end was trimmed by 3 bases and the J gene end by 11 bases; junction bases not matched to a gene: 5. The CDR3 has 13 residues. The CDR3 here is CASSSTGGIELFF. As DNA, the CDR3 is TGTGCCAGCAGCTCCACAGGGGGCATAGAGCTGTTTTTT.

The chain uses TRBV6-6 and TRBJ1-6, with 10 bases identical to TRBD1. With 4 bases clipped from V and 6 bases from J, the junction kept 3 bases outside the gene matches. The CDR3 length is 15 residues. Looked up from germline, CDR1 is MNHNY and CDR2 is SVGAGI (reference sequence). This chain's CDR3 is CASSWGQGFNSPLHF. In nucleotides, the CDR3 is TGTGCCAGCAGTTGGGGACAGGGGTTTAATTCACCCCTCCACTTT.

The chain recombines TRBV6-2 or TRBV6-3 with TRBJ2-1; 7 nucleotides line up with TRBD2. CDR3 length: 14 amino acids. V shed 2 bases, J shed 10 bases, and the junction held 8 bases outside the gene matches. The germline V gene has CDR1 MNHEY and CDR2 SVGEGT. CDR3 sequence (DNA): TGTGCCAGCAGTTACGTTGGCGGGGGAAGGGAGCAGTTCTTC. The encoded protein is CASSYVGGGREQFF.

This chain joins TRBV27 and TRBJ1-2; weak D call: TRBD1 (5 bases). The germline V and J ends were trimmed by 5 bases and 0 bases, with 16 bases remaining between them. This CDR3 is 16 amino acids long. Germline V gene sequence: CDR1 MNHEY, CDR2 SMNVEV (reference sequence). The CDR3 spells CASSPTHDRTNYGYTF. For the CDR3, the DNA is TGTGCCAGCAGTCCCACTCATGACAGAACTAACTATGGCTACACCTTC.

The genes are TRBV7-8 and TRBJ2-5, with D possibly being TRBD2 (5 bases). CDR3 length equals 14 residues. V lost 5 bases and J 2 bases, leaving 12 bases between the germline ends. Per the germline V gene, CDR1 is SGHVS and CDR2 is FQNEAQ. This CDR3 is CASSASGVQETQYF. In DNA, the CDR3 is TGTGCCAGCAGCGCGTCCGGGGTTCAAGAGACCCAGTACTTC.

V usage is TRBV5-6 and J usage is TRBJ2-7, with a weak D call TRBD2 (6 bases). V lost 6 bases and J 2 bases, leaving 15 bases between the germline ends. The germline V gene has CDR1 SGHDT and CDR2 YYEEEE. There are 14 residues in the CDR3. The CDR3 DNA sequence: TGTGCCAGCATCATGCGGGGCGCAACCTACGAGCAGTACTTC. Its translation is CASIMRGATYEQYF.

The rearrangement links TRBV11-2 to TRBJ2-1, with D possibly TRBD2 on 6 matching bases. The CDR3 runs to 14 residues. V was shortened by 4 bases and J by 2 bases, with 9 bases between the two germline ends. Germline CDR1 reads SGHAT; CDR2 reads FQNNGV. DNA for the CDR3: TGTGCCAGCAGCTCGGGACTTGCCTACAATGAGCAGTTCTTC. It encodes CASSSGLAYNEQFF.

V and J are TRBV5-8 and TRBJ1-5; the match to TRBD1 covers 9 bases. V lost 2 bases, J lost 0 bases, and 3 bases stayed unmatched. Germline CDR1 SGHTS, CDR2 YDEGEE. The CDR3 contains 16 residues. The CDR3 nucleotides are TGTGCCAGCAGCTTCTGGACAGGGGTTAGCAATCAGCCCCAGCATTTT. It specifies CASSFWTGVSNQPQHF.

The V call is TRBV7-2, the J call TRBJ2-5; D uncertain. Germline values: CDR1 SGHTA, CDR2 FQGNSA. The CDR3 extends over 12 amino acids. The germline V and J ends were trimmed by 2 bases and 5 bases, with 6 bases remaining between them. CDR3 in DNA: TGTGCCAGCAGCTTAACTCCGGAGACCCAGTACTTC. It codes for CASSLTPETQYF.

This chain joins TRBV6-1 and TRBJ1-1, with D hard to call. The CDR3 length is 13 residues. Germline lookup yields CDR1 MNHNS and CDR2 SASEGT. V was shortened by 2 bases and J by 2 bases, with 6 bases between the two germline ends. Here the CDR3 reads CASSEISNTEAFF. For the CDR3, the DNA is TGTGCCAGCAGTGAAATCAGTAACACTGAAGCTTTCTTT.

This rearrangement joins TRBV15 to TRBJ1-5; D might be TRBD1 (5 bases). The germline V gene encodes CDR1 LNHNV and CDR2 YYDKDF (reference sequence). CDR3 length: 17 amino acids. Trimming shortened V by 0 bases and J by 2 bases, and 14 bases separated the two germline ends. The CDR3 sequence is CATSREAGNVGNQPQHF. The DNA of the CDR3 is TGTGCCACCAGCAGAGAGGCAGGGAATGTTGGCAATCAGCCCCAGCATTTT.